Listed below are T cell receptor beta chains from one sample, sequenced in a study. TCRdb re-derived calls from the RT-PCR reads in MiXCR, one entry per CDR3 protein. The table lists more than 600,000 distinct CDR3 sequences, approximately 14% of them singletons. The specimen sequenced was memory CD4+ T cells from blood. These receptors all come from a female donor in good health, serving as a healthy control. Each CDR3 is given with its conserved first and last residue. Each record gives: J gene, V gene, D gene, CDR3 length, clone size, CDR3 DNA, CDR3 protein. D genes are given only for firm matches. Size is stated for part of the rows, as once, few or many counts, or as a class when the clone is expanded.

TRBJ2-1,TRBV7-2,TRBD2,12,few,TGTGCCAGCAGCCCGACTAGCGATGAGCAGTTCTTC,CASSPTSDEQFF
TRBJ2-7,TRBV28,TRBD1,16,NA,TGTGCCAGCACCCCGCTAGGGACAGGGAGAACCTACGAGCAGTACTTC,CASTPLGTGRTYEQYF
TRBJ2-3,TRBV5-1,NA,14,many,TGCGCCAGCAGCTCTATTGCGGGAACAGATACGCAGTATTTT,CASSSIAGTDTQYF
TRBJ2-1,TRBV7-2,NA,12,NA,TGTGCCAGCAGCTTTGAAGGAGGGGAGCAGTTCTTC,CASSFEGGEQFF
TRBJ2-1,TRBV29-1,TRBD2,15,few,TGCAGCGTTGAGCCCGGGACTAGCGGGAGGGGTGAGCAGTTCTTC,CSVEPGTSGRGEQFF
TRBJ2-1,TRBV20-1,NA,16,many,TGCAGTGCTAGAGATCGCGTTCGCGGAACCTACAATGAGCAGTTCTTC,CSARDRVRGTYNEQFF
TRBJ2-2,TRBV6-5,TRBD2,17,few,TGTGCCAGCAGAAGAATAGCGGGAGGGCCAAACACCGGGGAGCTGTTTTTT,CASRRIAGGPNTGELFF
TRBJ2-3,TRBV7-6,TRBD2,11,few,TGTGCCAGCAGCACGGGGGGTACGCAGTATTTT,CASSTGGTQYF
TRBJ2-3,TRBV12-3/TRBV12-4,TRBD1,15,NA,TGTGCCAGCAGGGCGCGACAGGGGGTGACAGATACGCAGTATTTT,CASRARQGVTDTQYF
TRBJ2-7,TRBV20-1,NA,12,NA,TGCAGTGCTAGCGGGAGTAACCACGAGCAGTACTTC,CSASGSNHEQYF
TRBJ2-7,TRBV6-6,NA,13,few,TGTGCCAGCAGCACGGACGTAACCTACGAGCAGTACTTC,CASSTDVTYEQYF
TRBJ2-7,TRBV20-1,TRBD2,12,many,TGCAGTGCGGGGGACTACTTGTCGGAGCAGTACTTC,CSAGDYLSEQYF
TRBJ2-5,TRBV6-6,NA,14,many,TGTGCCAGCAGCCTTTACAGGGCCCAAGAGACCCAGTACTTC,CASSLYRAQETQYF
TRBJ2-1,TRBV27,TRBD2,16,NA,TGTGCCAGCAGTTCTGAGCTAGCGGGCAACTACAATGAGCAGTTCTTC,CASSSELAGNYNEQFF
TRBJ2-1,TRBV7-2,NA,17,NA,TGTGCCAGCAGCTTAATCGGCGGGGGCCCAACCTACAATGAGCAGTTCTTC,CASSLIGGGPTYNEQFF
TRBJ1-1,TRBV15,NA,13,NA,TGTGCCACCAGCAGAGATATGGCGGGGGACGCTTTCTTT,CATSRDMAGDAFF
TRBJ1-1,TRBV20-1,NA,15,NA,TGCAGTGCTAGAGATTTGGGACGGTCTTATGCTGAAGCTTTCTTT,CSARDLGRSYAEAFF
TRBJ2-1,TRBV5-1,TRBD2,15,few,TGCGCCAGCAGCTTGGATAGCGGGAGGGTCGATGAGCAGTTCTTC,CASSLDSGRVDEQFF
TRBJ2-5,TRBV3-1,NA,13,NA,TGTGCCAGCAGCCAAGAGATAGATAGGCCCCAGTACTTC,CASSQEIDRPQYF
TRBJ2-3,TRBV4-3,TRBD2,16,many,TGCGCCAGCAGCCCCAGACTAGCGGGCTACACAGATACGCAGTATTTT,CASSPRLAGYTDTQYF
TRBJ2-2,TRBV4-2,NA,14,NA,TGTGCCTGGAGTGTATGTCTGAACACCGGGGAGCTGTTTTTT,CAWSVCLNTGELFF
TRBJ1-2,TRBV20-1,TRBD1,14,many,TGCAGTGCTAGAGAGGGCAGGGGGTACTCTGGCTACACCTTC,CSAREGRGYSGYTF
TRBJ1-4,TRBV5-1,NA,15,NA,TGCGCCAGCAGCCGCCTAACAGGGCTCGGTGAAAAACTGTTTTTT,CASSRLTGLGEKLFF
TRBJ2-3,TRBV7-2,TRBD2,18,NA,TGTGCCAGCAGCTTAGCGCTCCTAGCGGGGGTGAGCACAGATACGCAGTATTTT,CASSLALLAGVSTDTQYF
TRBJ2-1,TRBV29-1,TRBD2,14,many,TGCAGCGTGATAGCGGGAGGGCCCAGGGATGAGCAGTTCTTC,CSVIAGGPRDEQFF
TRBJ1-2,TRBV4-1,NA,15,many,TGCGCCAGCAGCCAAGAATTGTCAAGGATCTATGGCTACACCTTC,CASSQELSRIYGYTF
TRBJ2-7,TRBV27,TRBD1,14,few,TGTGCCAGCAGTTTTACAGGGACAGGCTACGAGCAGTACTTC,CASSFTGTGYEQYF
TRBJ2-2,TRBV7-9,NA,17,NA,TGTGCCAGCAGCCCTTCGCGGGCGGGATCGAACACCGGGGAGCTGTTTTTT,CASSPSRAGSNTGELFF
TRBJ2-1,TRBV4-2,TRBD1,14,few,TGTGCCAGCGGGGACAGGGCGACGCATGGGGAGCAGTTCTTC,CASGDRATHGEQFF
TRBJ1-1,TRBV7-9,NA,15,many,TGTGCCAGCAACCCAACCAGGGGAGGGAACACTGAAGCTTTCTTT,CASNPTRGGNTEAFF
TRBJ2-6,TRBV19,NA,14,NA,TGTGCCAGTAGTATGCTTTCTGGGGCCAACGTCCTGACTTTC,CASSMLSGANVLTF
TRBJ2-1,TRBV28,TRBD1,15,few,TGTGCCAGCAGTTTATTGGACAGGGGCGGAAATGAGCAGTTCTTC,CASSLLDRGGNEQFF
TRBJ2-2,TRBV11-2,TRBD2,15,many,TGTGCCAGCAGCCGGACTAGCGGGAGTAATAGGGAGCTGTTTTTT,CASSRTSGSNRELFF
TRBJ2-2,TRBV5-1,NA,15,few,TGCGCCAGCAGCTTGGAGGAGTGGGGCACCGGGGAGCTGTTTTTT,CASSLEEWGTGELFF
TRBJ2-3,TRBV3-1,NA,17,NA,TGTGCCAGCAGCCCGCGATCTCCAGGGTATTGGGCAGATACGCAGTATTTT,CASSPRSPGYWADTQYF
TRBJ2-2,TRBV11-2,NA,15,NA,TGTGCCAGCAGATTAAAGAGAACGAACACCGGGGAGCTGTTTTTT,CASRLKRTNTGELFF
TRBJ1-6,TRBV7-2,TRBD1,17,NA,TGTGCCAGCAGCCATAGCAGGGGGCGGGTGGGGAGTTCACCCCTCCACTTT,CASSHSRGRVGSSPLHF